The next 19 T cell receptor beta chains were all read from a single sample in a study of blood T cell repertoires in COVID-19. The protocol was immunoSEQ multiplex PCR, while the TCRdb copy is restricted to in-frame clones and leaves out a portion. The data hold some 64,000 clones, with around 66% observed a single time. Material for sequencing was PBMCs or T cells enriched from blood (not recorded which). The receptors were sampled from a woman between 55 and 75 years old who had been exposed to COVID-19.

The rearrangement links TRBV4-1 to TRBJ2-2; D is unclear. Germline V lookup: CDR1 MGHRA, CDR2 YSYEKL. The V gene lost 4 bases and the J gene lost 0 bases, with 3 bases spanning the gap. The length of the CDR3 is 13 residues. CDR3 residues: CASSLANTGELFF. The CDR3 nucleotides are TGCGCCAGCAGCCTCGCGAACACCGGGGAGCTGTTTTTT.

This chain links TRBV3-1 (or the pseudogene TRBV3-2) with TRBJ1-2; 8 nucleotides align to TRBD1. The V segment lost 4 bases and the J segment 8 bases; nucleotides outside the gene matches: 6. Germline V gene lookup returns CDR1 LGHDT and CDR2 YNNKEL (reference sequence). The CDR3 is 13 amino acids. This chain's CDR3 is CASSLRQGRGYTF. The CDR3 bases are TGTGCCAGCAGCCTGCGACAGGGGCGAGGCTACACCTTC.

The chain combines TRBV30 with TRBJ1-2, with 9 bases fitting TRBD1. CDR3 length: 12 amino acids. The V gene's germline CDR1 is GTSNPN and CDR2 SVGIG (reference sequence). As DNA, the CDR3 is TGTGCTTCCCGGGACAGGGTTGAGGGCTACACCTTC. It is translated as CASRDRVEGYTF. The full variable domain, completed using reference TRBV30 and TRBJ1-2, is SQTIHQWPATLVQPVGSPLSLECTVEGTSNPNLYWYRQAAGRGLQLLFYSVGIGQISSEVPQNLSASRPQDRQFILSSKKLLLSDSGFYLCASRDRVEGYTFGSGTRLTVV.

The chain uses TRBV4-1 and TRBJ1-5; 9 nucleotides line up with TRBD1. CDR1 is MGHRA and CDR2 is YSYEKL in the germline V gene. The CDR3 runs to 16 residues. V was clipped by 3 bases and J by 5 bases; unmatched bases: 8. The CDR3 loop is CASSQGQGFTDQPQHF. Here the CDR3 DNA reads TGCGCCAGCAGCCAGGGACAGGGATTTACGGATCAGCCCCAGCATTTT.

The sample holds a few counts of this clone. The chain links TRBV30 to TRBJ2-1; no definite D call. From germline, CDR1 is GTSNPN and CDR2 SVGIG (reference sequence). The V end lost 5 bases, the J end lost 2 bases, and 16 bases lay between the germline ends. The CDR3 is 15 amino acids. CDR3 residues: CAWSPPATAYNEQFF. For the CDR3, the DNA is TGTGCCTGGTCCCCCCCCGCAACAGCCTACAATGAGCAGTTCTTC.

The chain carries TRBV7-9 and TRBJ1-4, with 7 bases fitting TRBD1. Trimming removed 4 bases from V and 5 bases from J; junction bases left unmatched: 1. CDR3 length: 13 residues. Germline V gene lookup returns CDR1 SEHNR and CDR2 FQNEAQ (reference sequence). CDR3 bases: TGTGCCAGCAGCTCGGGACAGAATGAAAAACTGTTTTTT. Translation: CASSSGQNEKLFF.

The chain recombines TRBV6-5 with TRBJ1-2; 10 bases are a match to TRBD1. CDR1 and CDR2 (germline): MNHEY, SVGAGI. This CDR3 comprises 15 residues. The ends lost 6 bases at V and 8 bases at J; junction bases unmatched: 12. In DNA, the CDR3 is TGTGCCAGCAGAATCGGGACAGGGGATATATTGGGCTACACCTTC. Translating it yields CASRIGTGDILGYTF.

The chain has TRBV7-2 and TRBJ2-2, with D possibly matching TRBD1 (6 bases). CDR1 and CDR2 (germline): SGHTA, FQGNSA. V was cut by 7 bases and J by 4 bases, with 16 bases left in between. The CDR3 length is 15 residues. The CDR3 bases are TGTGCCAGCAACGTAGACAGGTCGGGCACCGGGGAGCTGTTTTTT. The encoded protein is CASNVDRSGTGELFF.

This sequence joins TRBV11-2 and TRBJ2-1, with 8 positions matching TRBD2. Germline CDR1 SGHAT, CDR2 FQNNGV. This CDR3 has 14 amino acids. V shed 4 bases and J 5 bases; nucleotides not matched to a gene: 4. The DNA for the CDR3 is TGTGCCAGCAGCTATCGCGGGGGGAACAATGAGCAGTTCTTC. The encoded protein is CASSYRGGNNEQFF. The variable domain in full, with the rest retrieved from reference TRBV11-2 and TRBJ2-1, is EAGVAQSPRYKIIEKRQSVAFWCNPISGHATLYWYQQILGQGPKLLIQFQNNGVVDDSQLPKDRFSAERLKGVDSTLKIQPAKLEDSAVYLCASSYRGGNNEQFFGPGTRLTVL.

The rearrangement uses TRBV18 and TRBJ1-1, with D uncertain. With 4 bases removed from V and 0 bases from J, the gap between germline ends came to 15 bases. The CDR3 has 16 residues. From germline, CDR1 is KGHSH and CDR2 LQKENI. This chain's CDR3 is CASSRDLKDLNTEAFF. The CDR3 nucleotides read TGTGCCAGCTCACGGGATCTAAAGGACTTGAACACTGAAGCTTTCTTT.

The chain employs TRBV5-1 and TRBJ1-2, with TRBD1 matching over 7 bases. CDR3 size: 13 residues. Germline CDR1 and CDR2: SGHRS and YFSETQ. With V trimmed by 0 bases and J by 6 bases, 2 bases remained unmatched. The CDR3 loop is CASSLGQGDGYTF. CDR3 in DNA: TGCGCCAGCAGCTTGGGACAGGGAGATGGCTACACCTTC.

V gene TRBV2 combines with J gene TRBJ1-6; tentatively, D is TRBD1 (5 bases). The CDR3 has 14 residues. Trimming cost V 4 bases and J 8 bases, with 12 bases left between them. Germline V gene lookup returns CDR1 SNHLY and CDR2 FYNNEI. CDR3 sequence: CASSGGTVDSPLHF. The CDR3 DNA reads as TGTGCCAGCAGTGGTGGGACTGTAGATTCACCCCTCCACTTT.

The table lists this clone with a few counts. CDR3 amino acids: CAWSEGARGGEQYF. The CDR3 DNA reads TGTGCCTGGAGTGAGGGGGCACGGGGTGGCGAGCAGTACTTC. V usage is TRBV30 and J usage is TRBJ2-7, with 7 bases lining up with TRBD1. Germline assignment: CDR1 GTSNPN and CDR2 SVGIG (reference sequence). J was trimmed by 6 bases and V by 1 base; bases with no gene match: 9. This CDR3 is built from 14 residues.

This sequence joins TRBV19 and TRBJ2-7; 10 bases fit TRBD1. The CDR3 has 13 amino acids. Germline V gene lookup returns CDR1 LNHDA and CDR2 SQIVND (reference sequence). Germline trimming cut 6 bases from V and 6 bases from J; bases unmatched to any gene: 5. In nucleotides, the CDR3 is TGTGCCAGTAGGGGGACAGGGGAACGCGAGCAGTACTTC. It is translated as CASRGTGEREQYF.

The chain has TRBV5-5 and TRBJ2-1; TRBD2 might be the D (7 bases). Looked up from germline, CDR1 is SGHKS and CDR2 is YYEKEE (reference sequence). The CDR3 is 15 amino acids. V was shortened by 4 bases and J by 7 bases, with 18 bases between the two germline ends. As DNA, the CDR3 is TGTGCCAGCAGCCCTCATGGGGGGGGCGTTAATGAGCAGTTCTTC. Translating gives CASSPHGGGVNEQFF. Filled out from reference TRBV5-5 and TRBJ2-1, the complete variable domain reads DAGVTQSPTHLIKTRGQQVTLRCSPISGHKSVSWYQQVLGQGPQFIFQYYEKEERGRGNFPDRFSARQFPNYSSELNVNALLLGDSALYLCASSPHGGGVNEQFFGPGTRLTVL.

This clone was detected only a few times. The chain has TRBV28 and TRBJ1-2; TRBD1 matches 8 bases. J lost 9 bases, V lost 6 bases, and 6 bases had no gene match. The CDR3 covers 12 residues. Germline loops: CDR1 MDHEN, CDR2 SYDVKM. CDR3 sequence (DNA): TGTGCCAGCAGGCTTCAGGGGGCGAGCTACACCTTC. Translated, it gives CASRLQGASYTF.

The gene calls are TRBV2 and TRBJ2-7, with TRBD1 matching 8 bases. Germline V gives CDR1 SNHLY, CDR2 FYNNEI. The CDR3 consists of 17 residues. J was trimmed by 0 bases and V by 4 bases; bases with no gene match: 11. CDR3 amino acids: CASSVARTGYSSYEQYF. CDR3 bases: TGTGCCAGCAGTGTGGCCAGGACAGGGTATTCCTCCTACGAGCAGTACTTC.

The chain recombines TRBV12-3 or TRBV12-4 with TRBJ1-1, with D unclear. The CDR3 loop spans 11 amino acids. Trimming left V 3 bases short and J 8 bases short, with 7 bases between. CDR3 amino acids: CASSLSVEAFF. CDR3 nucleotides: TGTGCCAGCAGTTTGTCAGTCGAAGCTTTCTTT.

This clone was recorded a few times. The rearrangement links TRBV29-1 to TRBJ1-4; D is ambiguous. V gave up 6 bases and J gave up 7 bases, with 6 bases separating them. Per the germline V gene, CDR1 is SQVTM and CDR2 is ANQGSEA. The CDR3 has 10 amino acids. CDR3 loop: CSVYAEKLFF. In DNA form, the CDR3 reads TGCAGCGTCTACGCTGAAAAACTGTTTTTT.